The 3 T cell receptor beta chains below were found in one sample sequenced in a study of blood T cell repertoires in COVID-19 (dated by TCRdb to 2020 to 2022). Library preparation employed the immunoSEQ multiplex PCR assay. The clones in this table, taken by TCRdb from immuneACCESS, are in-frame only. Not every clone is retained; where verified, under half of the shortfall comes from an unresolved V gene, and the cause of the rest is unknown. Within this sample are 170,000 or so clones, with approximately 87% of them counted one time only. The ten largest clones take up approximately 12% of the sample. The specimen sequenced was peripheral blood. Receptor source: a woman between 65 and 79 years old with COVID-19, enrolled during active disease.

In its sample, this clone was seen once. The chain couples TRBV28 to TRBJ1-6, with D unresolved. Germline V gene data show CDR1 as MDHEN and CDR2 as SYDVKM. The CDR3 extends over 14 amino acids. V lost 10 bases, J lost 0 bases, and 10 bases lay in between. CDR3 residues: CAIRLSSYNSPLHF. The DNA of the CDR3 is TGTGCCATCCGCCTAAGCTCCTATAATTCACCCCTCCACTTT. Full variable domain (rest looked up from reference TRBV28 and TRBJ1-6): DVKVTQSSRYLVKRTGEKVFLECVQDMDHENMFWYRQDPGLGLRLIYFSYDVKMKEKGDIPEGYSVSREKKERFSLILESASTNQTSMYLCAIRLSSYNSPLHFGNGTRLTVT.

V is TRBV18 and J is TRBJ2-7, with 10 bases aligning to TRBD2. The V gene end was trimmed by 3 bases and the J gene end by 0 bases; junction bases not matched to a gene: 2. In germline, CDR1 is KGHSH, CDR2 LQKENI. The CDR3 contains 15 residues. In nucleotides, the CDR3 is TGTGCCAGCTCACCTAGCGGGGGGATCTCCTACGAGCAGTACTTC. Protein: CASSPSGGISYEQYF. The variable domain in full, with the rest retrieved from reference TRBV18 and TRBJ2-7, is NAGVMQNPRHLVRRRGQEARLRCSPMKGHSHVYWYRQLPEEGLKFMVYLQKENIIDESGMPKERFSAEFPKEGPSILRIQQVVRGDSAAYFCASSPSGGISYEQYFGPGTRLTVT.

The chain carries TRBV6-1 and TRBJ2-4, with 8 nucleotides matching TRBD1. The CDR3 runs 16 residues. Trimming took 4 bases from V and 1 from J; bases not matched to a gene: 6. Germline CDR1 is MNHNS and CDR2 is SASEGT. The CDR3 loop is CASSGNQGAAKNIQYF. The DNA for the CDR3 is TGTGCCAGCAGTGGTAACCAGGGGGCGGCCAAAAACATTCAGTACTTC.